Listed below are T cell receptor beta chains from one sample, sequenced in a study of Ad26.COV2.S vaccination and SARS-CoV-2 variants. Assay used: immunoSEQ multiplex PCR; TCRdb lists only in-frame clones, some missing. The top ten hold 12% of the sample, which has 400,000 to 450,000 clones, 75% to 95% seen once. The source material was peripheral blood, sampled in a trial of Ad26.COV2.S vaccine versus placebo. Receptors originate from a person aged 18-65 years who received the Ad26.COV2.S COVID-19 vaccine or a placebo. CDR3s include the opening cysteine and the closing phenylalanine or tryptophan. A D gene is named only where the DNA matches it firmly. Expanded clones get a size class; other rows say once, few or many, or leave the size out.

cdr3_nt: TGTGCCAGCAGCTCGGGACTAGCGGCAGGTACGCAGTATTTT
cdr3_aa: CASSSGLAAGTQYF
j_call: TRBJ2-3
clone_size: NA
v_call: TRBV5-6
d_call: TRBD2

cdr3_nt: TGTGCCAGCAGTTTATCGGTCCAGGGGGCAGTTCATAATTCACCCCTCCACTTT
cdr3_aa: CASSLSVQGAVHNSPLHF
j_call: TRBJ1-6
clone_size: NA
v_call: TRBV27
d_call: TRBD1

cdr3_nt: TGTGCCACCAGCAGACTCTTAACTGATACGCAGTATTTT
cdr3_aa: CATSRLLTDTQYF
j_call: TRBJ2-3
clone_size: NA
v_call: TRBV15
d_call: NA

cdr3_nt: TGCGCCAGCAGCACAACAGCCAGGCGGGATATACCATCCTACAATGAGCAGTTCTTC
cdr3_aa: CASSTTARRDIPSYNEQFF
j_call: TRBJ2-1
clone_size: NA
v_call: TRBV5-1
d_call: NA

cdr3_nt: TGTGCCAGCAGTCCAGCAGGGTGGGGGGCCAACGTCCTGACTTTC
cdr3_aa: CASSPAGWGANVLTF
j_call: TRBJ2-6
clone_size: NA
v_call: TRBV28
d_call: NA

cdr3_nt: TGTGCCAGCAGTGGACAGGGAGTACCAAAGCACTCTGGAAACACCATATATTTT
cdr3_aa: CASSGQGVPKHSGNTIYF
j_call: TRBJ1-3
clone_size: NA
v_call: TRBV11-2
d_call: TRBD1

cdr3_nt: TGTGCCAGCTCACCTCCGGGACTAGCGGGCGGCATATACAATGAGCAGTTCTTC
cdr3_aa: CASSPPGLAGGIYNEQFF
j_call: TRBJ2-1
clone_size: NA
v_call: TRBV18
d_call: TRBD2

cdr3_nt: TGTGCCATCAGTGACCCCGGGGCTAGCGGAGCCAAAAACATTCAGTACTTC
cdr3_aa: CAISDPGASGAKNIQYF
j_call: TRBJ2-4
clone_size: NA
v_call: TRBV10-3
d_call: TRBD2

cdr3_nt: TGTGCCAGCAGTTTCGAAGGGCGGGGTCCCTACGAGCAGTACTTC
cdr3_aa: CASSFEGRGPYEQYF
j_call: TRBJ2-7
clone_size: NA
v_call: TRBV27
d_call: NA

cdr3_nt: TGTGCCAGCAGTTTTTCCCAGGGAAGCACTGAAGCTTTCTTT
cdr3_aa: CASSFSQGSTEAFF
j_call: TRBJ1-1
clone_size: NA
v_call: TRBV27
d_call: NA

cdr3_nt: TGCGCCAGCAGTGAGAAACTAGTCGGTGAGCAGTTCTTC
cdr3_aa: CASSEKLVGEQFF
j_call: TRBJ2-1
clone_size: NA
v_call: TRBV10-1
d_call: NA

cdr3_nt: TGTGCCACCAGTGCTCCGGTTAGCGATGAGCAGTTCTTC
cdr3_aa: CATSAPVSDEQFF
j_call: TRBJ2-1
clone_size: once
v_call: TRBV24-1
d_call: NA

cdr3_nt: TGTGCCAGCAGCTTACCGATGGGGGAGCAGTTCTTC
cdr3_aa: CASSLPMGEQFF
j_call: TRBJ2-1
clone_size: NA
v_call: TRBV7-2
d_call: NA

cdr3_nt: TGTGCCAGCAGCTTAGTCTCCATACCTAGCGGCTCCTACGAGCAGTACTTC
cdr3_aa: CASSLVSIPSGSYEQYF
j_call: TRBJ2-7
clone_size: NA
v_call: TRBV11-2
d_call: TRBD2

cdr3_nt: TGTGCCAGCAGTTACTCCTGGTACAATGAGCAGTTCTTC
cdr3_aa: CASSYSWYNEQFF
j_call: TRBJ2-1
clone_size: NA
v_call: TRBV6-5
d_call: NA

cdr3_nt: TGTGCCAGCAGCTTGGGGAGGGTAGCCGGGGCCACAGATACGCAGTATTTT
cdr3_aa: CASSLGRVAGATDTQYF
j_call: TRBJ2-3
clone_size: NA
v_call: TRBV7-9
d_call: TRBD2

cdr3_nt: TGTGCCTCAGGGACCCAGCTCGGTTCACCCCTCCACTTT
cdr3_aa: CASGTQLGSPLHF
j_call: TRBJ1-6
clone_size: NA
v_call: TRBV10-3
d_call: NA

cdr3_nt: TGTGCCAGCAGCCGCGATCCGGGACCTTGGGAGACCCAGTACTTC
cdr3_aa: CASSRDPGPWETQYF
j_call: TRBJ2-5
clone_size: NA
v_call: TRBV7-2
d_call: NA

cdr3_nt: TGCAGTGCTAGTCCCAAGCGGGTATACAATGAGCAGTTCTTC
cdr3_aa: CSASPKRVYNEQFF
j_call: TRBJ2-1
clone_size: NA
v_call: TRBV20-1
d_call: NA

cdr3_nt: TGTGCCAGTAGTCCGCGACAGGGGGCGTTGTATGGCTACACCTTC
cdr3_aa: CASSPRQGALYGYTF
j_call: TRBJ1-2
clone_size: NA
v_call: TRBV19
d_call: TRBD1

cdr3_nt: TGTGCCAGTAGTTCCCGAGACAGGGGCCCTGGAGCCGAGCAGTACTTC
cdr3_aa: CASSSRDRGPGAEQYF
j_call: TRBJ2-7
clone_size: NA
v_call: TRBV19
d_call: TRBD1

cdr3_nt: TGTGCCAGCATGGCTAGCGGGACCTACGAGCAGTACTTC
cdr3_aa: CASMASGTYEQYF
j_call: TRBJ2-7
clone_size: NA
v_call: TRBV28
d_call: TRBD2

cdr3_nt: TGTGCCAGCAGCATAAACAGGGCAGTTGGCTACGAGCAGTACTTC
cdr3_aa: CASSINRAVGYEQYF
j_call: TRBJ2-7
clone_size: once
v_call: TRBV5-4
d_call: NA

cdr3_nt: TGTGCCAGCTCACCACAGGTCCCAGGCAATGAGCAGTTCTTC
cdr3_aa: CASSPQVPGNEQFF
j_call: TRBJ2-1
clone_size: NA
v_call: TRBV18
d_call: NA

cdr3_nt: TGTGCCAGCAGCTTAGGCCGTTCTAGCGGGAGGTTCAATGAGCAGTTCTTC
cdr3_aa: CASSLGRSSGRFNEQFF
j_call: TRBJ2-1
clone_size: NA
v_call: TRBV7-2
d_call: TRBD2

cdr3_nt: TGTGCCAGCGGGCCCCTAAGCCCCGGGGAGCTGTTTTTT
cdr3_aa: CASGPLSPGELFF
j_call: TRBJ2-2
clone_size: few
v_call: TRBV9
d_call: NA

cdr3_nt: TGCGCCAGCAGCGTCGGGACAGGTCCCTACGAGCAGTACTTC
cdr3_aa: CASSVGTGPYEQYF
j_call: TRBJ2-7
clone_size: NA
v_call: TRBV5-1
d_call: TRBD1

cdr3_nt: TGTGCCAGCAGCTTAGACGAGGAAGAGCAGTACTTC
cdr3_aa: CASSLDEEEQYF
j_call: TRBJ2-7
clone_size: NA
v_call: TRBV7-2
d_call: NA

cdr3_nt: TGTGCCAGTAGTATAGGAGGACGGCAAAATGAAAAACTGTTTTTT
cdr3_aa: CASSIGGRQNEKLFF
j_call: TRBJ1-4
clone_size: NA
v_call: TRBV19
d_call: NA

cdr3_nt: TGCGCCAGCAGCTCGCTACCGGGACTAGCAAGCACCGGGGAGCTGTTTTTT
cdr3_aa: CASSSLPGLASTGELFF
j_call: TRBJ2-2
clone_size: NA
v_call: TRBV5-1
d_call: TRBD2

cdr3_nt: TGTGCCAGCAGCTTACTATCGGGCACTGAAGCTTTCTTT
cdr3_aa: CASSLLSGTEAFF
j_call: TRBJ1-1
clone_size: NA
v_call: TRBV7-8
d_call: NA

cdr3_nt: TGTGCCAGCAGCCAGACCCTTCTGGGTGAAAAACTGTTTTTT
cdr3_aa: CASSQTLLGEKLFF
j_call: TRBJ1-4
clone_size: NA
v_call: TRBV3-1/TRBV3-2
d_call: NA

cdr3_nt: TGTGCCAGCTCACCTGACAGCAATGAGCAGTTCTTC
cdr3_aa: CASSPDSNEQFF
j_call: TRBJ2-1
clone_size: NA
v_call: TRBV18
d_call: NA

cdr3_nt: TGTGCCAGCAGTGAGAGAAGTAATGAAAAACTGTTTTTT
cdr3_aa: CASSERSNEKLFF
j_call: TRBJ1-4
clone_size: NA
v_call: TRBV2
d_call: NA

cdr3_nt: TGCGCCAGCAGCCAAGACGTAGGACTAGTCACAGATACGCAGTATTTT
cdr3_aa: CASSQDVGLVTDTQYF
j_call: TRBJ2-3
clone_size: NA
v_call: TRBV4-3
d_call: TRBD2

cdr3_nt: TGTGCCAGCAGCCGACAGGGAAATAATGGCTACACCTTC
cdr3_aa: CASSRQGNNGYTF
j_call: TRBJ1-2
clone_size: NA
v_call: TRBV14
d_call: TRBD1

cdr3_nt: TGTGCCAGCAGCCGCCGACGGGACGCAAGAACCGGGACTAGTGGGTACGAGCAGTACTTC
cdr3_aa: CASSRRRDARTGTSGYEQYF
j_call: TRBJ2-7
clone_size: NA
v_call: TRBV4-2
d_call: TRBD2

cdr3_nt: TGTGCCAGTAGTTCCCCCCAGGGGGCGAACACTGAAGCTTTCTTT
cdr3_aa: CASSSPQGANTEAFF
j_call: TRBJ1-1
clone_size: NA
v_call: TRBV19
d_call: TRBD1

cdr3_nt: TGTGCCAGCAGCCAATCCTTGGGCACTGAAGCTTTCTTT
cdr3_aa: CASSQSLGTEAFF
j_call: TRBJ1-1
clone_size: few
v_call: TRBV7-8
d_call: NA

cdr3_nt: TGCAGCGTGGGGCGGGGGCTCGAGCAGTACTTC
cdr3_aa: CSVGRGLEQYF
j_call: TRBJ2-7
clone_size: NA
v_call: TRBV29-1
d_call: NA

cdr3_nt: TGTGCCAGCAGCCCCCATGAGTCGGGCTCAACCGGATGGGGCTACACCTTC
cdr3_aa: CASSPHESGSTGWGYTF
j_call: TRBJ1-2
clone_size: NA
v_call: TRBV7-2
d_call: NA

cdr3_nt: TGCAGCGTTGAACTAGCTGATGATACGCAGTATTTT
cdr3_aa: CSVELADDTQYF
j_call: TRBJ2-3
clone_size: once
v_call: TRBV29-1
d_call: NA

cdr3_nt: TGTGCCAGCAGCGGCAGGGGAAATGAAAAACTGTTTTTT
cdr3_aa: CASSGRGNEKLFF
j_call: TRBJ1-4
clone_size: NA
v_call: TRBV9
d_call: NA

cdr3_nt: TGTGCCAGTAGTACCCAGGGACAGGGGGTGGTGCAGTTCTTC
cdr3_aa: CASSTQGQGVVQFF
j_call: TRBJ2-1
clone_size: NA
v_call: TRBV19
d_call: TRBD1

cdr3_nt: TGTGCCAGCAGCTTCAGGGAAGGCCAAGAGACCCAGTACTTC
cdr3_aa: CASSFREGQETQYF
j_call: TRBJ2-5
clone_size: NA
v_call: TRBV7-6
d_call: NA

cdr3_nt: TGCGCCAGCAGCCAAGGGACAGGGGGGGGTGAAAAACTGTTTTTT
cdr3_aa: CASSQGTGGGEKLFF
j_call: TRBJ1-4
clone_size: NA
v_call: TRBV4-3
d_call: TRBD1

cdr3_nt: TGTGCCACCAGCAAACTTAACTATGGCTACACCTTC
cdr3_aa: CATSKLNYGYTF
j_call: TRBJ1-2
clone_size: NA
v_call: TRBV15
d_call: NA

cdr3_nt: TGTGCCAGCAGCTTAATTGGAGGGCGCGGGGCCGGGGAGCTGTTTTTT
cdr3_aa: CASSLIGGRGAGELFF
j_call: TRBJ2-2
clone_size: NA
v_call: TRBV7-6
d_call: NA

cdr3_nt: TGTGCCACCTGGGAAAATGAGCAGTTCTTC
cdr3_aa: CATWENEQFF
j_call: TRBJ2-1
clone_size: NA
v_call: TRBV15
d_call: NA

cdr3_nt: TGCGCCAGCAGCTTGGTGGGGACGGATAATTCACCCCTCCACTTT
cdr3_aa: CASSLVGTDNSPLHF
j_call: TRBJ1-6
clone_size: NA
v_call: TRBV5-1
d_call: NA

cdr3_nt: TGCGCCAGCAGCCAAGATGCTAGCGGGAGGCAATACACCGGGGAGCTGTTTTTT
cdr3_aa: CASSQDASGRQYTGELFF
j_call: TRBJ2-2
clone_size: NA
v_call: TRBV4-1
d_call: TRBD2

cdr3_nt: TGCGCCAGCAGCCCTGAGGACAGCTTCTATGGCTACACCTTC
cdr3_aa: CASSPEDSFYGYTF
j_call: TRBJ1-2
clone_size: NA
v_call: TRBV5-1
d_call: NA